The clone carrying this T cell receptor (beta chain) has a single count. PCR amplification relied on 60 Vbeta primers (plus 13 Jbeta primers). Sequencing was performed with immunoSEQ multiplex PCR; in TCRdb, only in-frame clones are kept and a portion is missing. This table has approximately 210,000 clones, around 87% appearing once. These data come from a study of cytomegalovirus exposure and HLA in healthy donors. Per germline, CDR1 SGDLS and CDR2 YYNGEE. The CDR3 sequence is 14 residues long. V lost 0 bases and J 3 bases, leaving 7 bases between the germline ends. This receptor was taken from a man in his thirties or forties in good health and CMV-seronegative. The chain recombines TRBV9 with TRBJ1-5; no firm D call. Sample: PBMCs. The CDR3 sequence: CASSVGLNNQPQHF. CDR3 coding DNA: TGTGCCAGCAGCGTAGGACTGAACAATCAGCCCCAGCATTTT.